One sample yielded the 25 T cell receptor beta chains listed below, sequenced in a study of Graves' ophthalmopathy and Graves' hyperthyroidism. Amplification of the TCR beta CDR3 regions used RNA transcripts (as template). An initial RT-PCR round employing HTBI primers preceded a second-round multiplex PCR. TCRdb reanalysed the multiplex PCR reads using MiXCR and keeps one entry per CDR3 protein. The table lists over 650,000 distinct CDR3 sequences, over 40% of them singletons. Input material: peripheral blood. The receptors come from an adult man with Graves' ophthalmopathy.

As concerns this clonotype: The limits of the CDR3 on the DNA are not certain, so only TCRdb's listed CDR3 is given. The CDR3 spells CASSFRSGGPTGSCFF. This chain connects TRBV7-9 to TRBJ2-2; the table names TRBD2, a call not compared with the DNA. The CDR3 is 16 residues long, ends included. Germline CDR1 reads SEHNR; CDR2 reads FQNEAQ (reference sequence).

This clonotype has only a few counts. The gene calls are TRBV6-6 and TRBJ1-1; TRBD1 is a possible D gene (6 bases). This CDR3 region has 13 residues. Germline CDR1 MNHNY, CDR2 SVGAGI (reference sequence). Deletions cut 4 bases from V and 5 bases from J, with 11 bases between. The CDR3 nucleotides read TGTGCCAGCAGTTTTACAGGGCGAACTGAAGCTTTCTTT. Translating gives CASSFTGRTEAFF.

In nucleotides, the CDR3 is TGCAGCGTTCGAAGTGACAGGGAGTTGAACTATGGCTACACCTTC. Translated, it gives CSVRSDRELNYGYTF. The chain carries TRBV29-1 and TRBJ1-2; TRBD1 aligns across 7 bases. Per germline, CDR1 SQVTM and CDR2 ANQGSEA. There are 15 residues in the CDR3. V lost 5 bases to trimming and J lost 2 bases; unmatched junction nucleotides: 11. Using reference TRBV29-1 and TRBJ1-2 for the parts outside the CDR3, the full variable domain is SAVISQKPSRDICQRGTSLTIQCQVDSQVTMMFWYRQQPGQSLTLIATANQGSEATYESGFVIDKFPISRPNLTFSTLTVSNMSPEDSSIYLCSVRSDRELNYGYTFGSGTRLTVV.

This clonotype occurred a few times. The chain joins TRBV7-6 to TRBJ2-7, with D perhaps TRBD1 or TRBD2 (5 bases each). Germline lookup yields CDR1 SGHVS and CDR2 FNYEAQ. V lost 5 bases and J 5 bases, leaving 22 bases between the germline ends. The CDR3 contains 16 residues. The CDR3 region is CASSEIPGTSFNEQYF. DNA for the CDR3: TGTGCCAGCAGCGAGATACCCGGGACCTCTTTTAACGAGCAGTACTTC.

This clonotype has at least ten counts. This sequence joins TRBV5-4 and TRBJ2-5; D remains unclear. The CDR3 extends over 13 amino acids. The germline V gene encodes CDR1 SGHNT and CDR2 YYREEE (reference sequence). Trimming pared 4 bases from V and 2 bases from J, leaving 9 bases between. As DNA, the CDR3 is TGTGCCAGCAGCGCGGCAGAACAAGAGACCCAGTACTTC. Encoded protein: CASSAAEQETQYF.

This clonotype was recorded many times. This chain joins TRBV11-2 and TRBJ1-1, with D uncertain. The CDR3 runs 14 residues. Germline CDR1 reads SGHAT; CDR2 reads FQNNGV. The germline V and J ends were trimmed by 5 bases and 1 base, with 11 bases remaining between them. The CDR3 loop reads CASSVKKQNTEAFF. The DNA for the CDR3 is TGTGCCAGCAGCGTAAAAAAGCAGAACACTGAAGCTTTCTTT. The whole variable domain, remainder taken from reference TRBV11-2 and TRBJ1-1, is EAGVAQSPRYKIIEKRQSVAFWCNPISGHATLYWYQQILGQGPKLLIQFQNNGVVDDSQLPKDRFSAERLKGVDSTLKIQPAKLEDSAVYLCASSVKKQNTEAFFGQGTRLTVV.

As concerns this clonotype: A much larger clone lies one base from this, so it may be a read error. The gene calls are TRBV7-9 and TRBJ1-2; tentatively, D is TRBD1 (5 bases). Germline-derived CDR1 and CDR2 are SEHNR and FQNEAQ (reference sequence). The CDR3 is 12 residues long. The CDR3 DNA sequence: TGTGCCAGCAGCCCACAGGACTATGGCCACACCTTC. Translated, it gives CASSPQDYGHTF.

This clonotype was seen just once. This sequence joins TRBV9 and TRBJ1-4, with D perhaps matching TRBD1 (5 bases). Trimming took 4 bases from V and 0 from J, leaving 13 bases between them. The CDR3 runs to 16 residues. Germline values: CDR1 SGDLS, CDR2 YYNGEE. The CDR3 DNA sequence: TGTGCCAGCAGCCCCGACCGGGGGACAACTAATGAAAAACTGTTTTTT. It specifies CASSPDRGTTNEKLFF.

The chain is built from TRBV7-9 and TRBJ2-3; D is possibly TRBD2 (5 bases). Germline lookup yields CDR1 SEHNR and CDR2 FQNEAQ (reference sequence). Trimming took off 3 bases at V and 6 bases at J, with 13 bases between the two ends. This CDR3 is built from 14 residues. CDR3 loop: CASSFSRTGDTQYF. In DNA form, the CDR3 reads TGTGCCAGCAGCTTTTCAAGGACGGGGGATACGCAGTATTTT. The whole variable domain, filled in from reference TRBV7-9 and TRBJ2-3, reads DTGVSQNPRHKITKRGQNVTFRCDPISEHNRLYWYRQTLGQGPEFLTYFQNEAQLEKSRLLSDRFSAERPKGSFSTLEIQRTEQGDSAMYLCASSFSRTGDTQYFGPGTRLTVL.

The J gene is TRBJ1-1, the V gene TRBV19; the D gene is possibly TRBD1 (5 bases). The V gene lost 4 bases and the J gene lost 1 base, with 13 bases spanning the gap. The CDR3 runs 15 residues. Germline CDR1 reads LNHDA; CDR2 reads SQIVND (reference sequence). CDR3 sequence: CASSTNNRKNTEAFF. In DNA form, the CDR3 reads TGTGCCAGTAGTACCAATAACAGGAAGAACACTGAAGCTTTCTTT. The variable domain in full, completed from reference TRBV19 and TRBJ1-1, reads DGGITQSPKYLFRKEGQNVTLSCEQNLNHDAMYWYRQDPGQGLRLIYYSQIVNDFQKGDIAEGYSVSREKKESFPLTVTSAQKNPTAFYLCASSTNNRKNTEAFFGQGTRLTVV.

This clonotype was seen repeatedly, ten times or more. The J gene is TRBJ2-7, the V gene TRBV9; D not certain. This CDR3 is 13 amino acids long. V lost 3 bases and J 1 base, leaving 8 bases between the germline ends. Germline lookup yields CDR1 SGDLS and CDR2 YYNGEE. CDR3 residues: CASSGSPSYEQYF. The CDR3 DNA reads TGTGCCAGCAGCGGCTCCCCGTCCTACGAGCAGTACTTC.

CDR3 in amino acids: CASRLSGGAITNTGELFF. The CDR3 nucleotides read TGTGCCAGTAGACTTAGCGGGGGGGCCATCACGAACACCGGGGAGCTGTTTTTT. The J gene is TRBJ2-2, the V gene TRBV19; 11 nucleotides line up with TRBD2. The CDR3 has 18 amino acids. In germline, CDR1 is LNHDA, CDR2 SQIVND (reference sequence). Trimming removed 6 bases from V and 0 bases from J; junction bases left unmatched: 9.

J is TRBJ1-2 and V is TRBV10-3; D is ambiguous. The length of the CDR3 is 13 residues. V dropped 3 bases and J dropped 5 bases, with 10 bases sitting between them. The germline CDR1 and CDR2 sequences are ENHRY and SYGVKD. This CDR3 reads CAISDNPGYGYTF. In nucleotides, the CDR3 is TGTGCCATCAGTGACAACCCCGGTTATGGCTACACCTTC.

This clonotype was found many times. The V call is TRBV12-3 or TRBV12-4, the J call TRBJ1-4; D is undetermined. V lost 5 bases and J lost 7, with 14 bases in between. The CDR3 runs to 14 residues. In DNA, the CDR3 is TGTGCCAGCAGTAAGGGATTCGGCGCTGAAAAACTGTTTTTT. It translates to CASSKGFGAEKLFF.

For this clonotype: Sequence at one end of the junction differs from germline and may be a read error. This chain connects TRBV7-2 to TRBJ1-2; 8 nucleotides match TRBD1. Germline V gene lookup returns CDR1 SGHTA and CDR2 FQGNSA. The CDR3 extends over 14 amino acids. Written as DNA, the CDR3 is TGTGCCAGCGTTACCGGACAGGGAGACTATGGCGACACCTTC. This translates into CASVTGQGDYGDTF.

This clonotype appeared once. The V call is TRBV25-1, the J call TRBJ1-5; D is perhaps TRBD1 (5 bases). Deletions cut 4 bases from V and 5 bases from J, with 12 bases between. The CDR3 runs to 14 residues. CDR1 and CDR2 (germline): MGHDK, SYGVNS. As DNA, the CDR3 is TGTGCCAGCAGTGCTGGGGACGGGGATCAGCCCCAGCATTTT. It is translated as CASSAGDGDQPQHF.

There are many counts of this clonotype. The chain uses TRBV4-3 and TRBJ1-1; D is undetermined. CDR3 length equals 15 residues. V was cut by 0 bases and J by 1 base, with 9 bases left in between. Germline lookup yields CDR1 LGHNA and CDR2 YSLEER. The DNA of the CDR3 is TGCGCCAGCAGCCAAGATGGCCGAGGGAACACTGAAGCTTTCTTT. It translates to CASSQDGRGNTEAFF.

The genes are TRBV7-7 and TRBJ2-2, with a weak D call TRBD1 (5 bases). Germline V gives CDR1 SSHAT, CDR2 FNYEAQ (reference sequence). The V end lost 5 bases, the J end lost 3 bases, and 19 bases lay between the germline ends. The CDR3 is 17 residues long. The CDR3 sequence is CASSQAGGALDTGELFF. The CDR3 DNA is TGTGCCAGCAGCCAGGCCGGTGGGGCTTTGGACACCGGGGAGCTGTTTTTT.

The table lists this clonotype with many counts. The rearrangement links TRBV6-5 to TRBJ2-5; D is perhaps TRBD1 or TRBD2 (5 bases each). Germline CDR1 reads MNHEY; CDR2 reads SVGAGI. The CDR3 sequence is 12 residues long. Trimming took 2 bases from V and 5 from J, leaving 6 bases between them. CDR3 nucleotide sequence: TGTGCCAGCAGTTACAGGGACGAGACCCAGTACTTC. Its translation: CASSYRDETQYF.

This clonotype was counted many times. The chain combines TRBV12-3 or TRBV12-4 with TRBJ2-7, with 10 bases identical to TRBD1. CDR3 length: 16 amino acids. With 5 bases clipped from V and 2 bases from J, the junction kept 9 bases outside the gene matches. The CDR3 sequence is CASSPAGTGVPYEQYF. In DNA, the CDR3 is TGTGCCAGCAGTCCAGCCGGGACAGGGGTTCCCTACGAGCAGTACTTC.

There are many counts of this clonotype. V is TRBV19 and J is TRBJ1-5; D is unclear. CDR3 size: 14 residues. The V end was cut by 3 bases, the J end by 6 bases, with 12 bases between. In germline, CDR1 is LNHDA, CDR2 SQIVND (reference sequence). CDR3 DNA sequence: TGTGCCAGTAGTATTAACGGGGTCGGTCAGCCCCAGCATTTT. Protein: CASSINGVGQPQHF.

This clonotype showed up many times. V is TRBV4-1 and J is TRBJ1-2; TRBD1 matches 8 bases. The CDR3 has 14 amino acids. Per the germline V gene, CDR1 is MGHRA and CDR2 is YSYEKL. Trimming at V came to 4 bases and at J to 6 bases, leaving 7 bases not matched to a gene. CDR3: CASSPETGVNGYTF. As DNA, the CDR3 is TGCGCCAGCAGCCCCGAGACAGGGGTCAATGGCTACACCTTC.

The V and J genes are TRBV24-1 and TRBJ1-1, with D tentatively TRBD1 (5 bases). Trimming shortened V by 9 bases and J by 1 base, and 14 bases separated the two germline ends. The CDR3 has 14 amino acids. Germline loops: CDR1 KGHDR, CDR2 SFDVKD. CDR3 residues: CATSPSGGNTEAFF. DNA for the CDR3: TGTGCCACCTCTCCTTCCGGGGGGAACACTGAAGCTTTCTTT.

This clonotype was seen many times. The chain is built from TRBV24-1 and TRBJ2-5, with a possible D match to TRBD1 (6 bases). Germline V gene lookup returns CDR1 KGHDR and CDR2 SFDVKD. This CDR3 is built from 14 residues. Trimming shortened V by 9 bases and J by 0 bases, and 13 bases separated the two germline ends. Here the CDR3 DNA reads TGTGCCACCGGCCCGGGACACCACCAAGAGACCCAGTACTTC. It specifies CATGPGHHQETQYF.

The chain combines TRBV10-3 with TRBJ2-7, with TRBD1 matching over 7 bases. This CDR3 comprises 15 residues. Trimming removed 11 bases from V and 0 bases from J; junction bases left unmatched: 13. Germline V lookup: CDR1 ENHRY, CDR2 SYGVKD. As DNA, the CDR3 is TGTGCCGGCAGACCAGACAGGGCCTTCTCCTACGAGCAGTACTTC. Amino acid sequence: CAGRPDRAFSYEQYF.